The sequence of this TCR beta chain was determined in a study of ipilimumab plus nivolumab after autologous stem cell transplantation. Study details: Median doses per patient: about five ipilimumab, 8 or 9 nivolumab.

On this clone itself: Its target is not known.

V lost 8 bases and J 6 bases, leaving 8 bases between the germline ends. Germline-derived CDR1 and CDR2 are SNHLY and FYNNEI. The CDR3 runs to 12 residues. Assay used: immunoSEQ multiplex PCR; TCRdb lists only in-frame clones, some missing. Of fewer than 15,000 clones detected, 65% to 75% appear once; the ten largest clones hold less than 11%. Study outcomes and limitations: Authors suggest TCR repertoire, Treg phenotype and gut microbiota support further study.

Ipilimumab, 1 mg/kg, started 14 to 28 days after autologous transplant. Through week 26, nivolumab 3 mg/kg IV was given weeks 1, 4, 7, 10, then biweekly. The source material was PBMCs, sampled in a trial of ipilimumab plus nivolumab as post-transplant consolidation. The chain is built from TRBV2 and TRBJ1-6; the D is unclear. This TCR was sampled from a male donor with primary mediastinal lymphoma. CDR3 residues: CASVASNSPLHF. CDR3 in DNA: TGTGCCAGCGTTGCGAGTAATTCACCCCTCCACTTT.